This record concerns one T cell receptor (beta chain) sequence. This CDR3 is built from 16 residues. From germline, CDR1 is SNHLY and CDR2 FYNNEI. V lost 0 bases to trimming and J lost 0 bases, with 11 bases between them. Only in-frame clones appear in the TCRdb table, and some are missing; sequencing was by immunoSEQ multiplex PCR. The top ten clones hold roughly 0.62% of a sample with 95,000 to 110,000 clones, over 85% of them seen once. The sample is drawn from a study of siplizumab effects on memory and regulatory T cells. This receptor was identified in a human donor in good health. Sequencing was done on a sample of Tregs sorted from blood. The chain is built from TRBV2 and TRBJ2-5; a weak D match, TRBD2 (6 bases). CDR3 in amino acids: CASSEAPAGYQETQYF. The CDR3 DNA reads TGTGCCAGCAGTGAAGCGCCGGCGGGGTACCAAGAGACCCAGTACTTC.